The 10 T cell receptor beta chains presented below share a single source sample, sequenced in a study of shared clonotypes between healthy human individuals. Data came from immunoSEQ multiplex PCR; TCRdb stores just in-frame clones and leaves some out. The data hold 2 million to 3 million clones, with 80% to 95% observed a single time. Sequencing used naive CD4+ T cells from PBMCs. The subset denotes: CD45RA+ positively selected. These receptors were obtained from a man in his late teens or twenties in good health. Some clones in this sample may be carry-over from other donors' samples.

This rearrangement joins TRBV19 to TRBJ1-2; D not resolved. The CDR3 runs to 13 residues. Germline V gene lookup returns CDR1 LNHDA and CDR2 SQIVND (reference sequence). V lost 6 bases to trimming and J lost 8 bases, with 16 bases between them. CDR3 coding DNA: TGTGCCAGTAGGAGGATCGGGGTAGAGGGCTACACCTTC. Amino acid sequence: CASRRIGVEGYTF.

In nucleotides, the CDR3 is TGCGCCAGCAGTCCTACAGGGACGGCGAACACTGAAGCTTTCTTT. Translating gives CASSPTGTANTEAFF. V gene TRBV10-1 combines with J gene TRBJ1-1; the D gene is possibly TRBD1 (6 bases). The CDR3 is 15 residues long. Germline V CDR1 and CDR2: WNHNN, SYGVQD (reference sequence). V shed 5 bases and J shed 1 base, with 14 bases lying between them.

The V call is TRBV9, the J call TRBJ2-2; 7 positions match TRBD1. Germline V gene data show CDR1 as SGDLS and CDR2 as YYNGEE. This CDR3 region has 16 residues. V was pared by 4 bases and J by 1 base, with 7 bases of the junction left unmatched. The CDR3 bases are TGTGCCAGCAGCCCCCGGGGACAGTTGAACACCGGGGAGCTGTTTTTT. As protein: CASSPRGQLNTGELFF. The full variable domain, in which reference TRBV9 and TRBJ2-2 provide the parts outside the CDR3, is DSGVTQTPKHLITATGQRVTLRCSPRSGDLSVYWYQQSLDQGLQFLIQYYNGEERAKGNILERFSAQQFPDLHSELNLSSLELGDSALYFCASSPRGQLNTGELFFGEGSRLTVL.

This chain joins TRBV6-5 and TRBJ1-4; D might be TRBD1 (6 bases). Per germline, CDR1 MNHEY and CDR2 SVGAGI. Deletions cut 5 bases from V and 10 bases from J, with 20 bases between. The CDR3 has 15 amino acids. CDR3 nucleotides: TGTGCCAGCAGTGGAGGGGACAAAGCTTCCGGAAAACTGTTTTTT. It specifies CASSGGDKASGKLFF.

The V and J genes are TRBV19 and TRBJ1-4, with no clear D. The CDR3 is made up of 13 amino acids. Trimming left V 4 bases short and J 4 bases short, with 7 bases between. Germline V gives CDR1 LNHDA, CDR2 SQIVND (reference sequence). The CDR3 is CASSRPNNEKLFF. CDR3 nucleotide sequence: TGTGCCAGTAGTAGGCCGAATAATGAAAAACTGTTTTTT. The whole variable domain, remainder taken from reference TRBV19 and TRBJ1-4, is DGGITQSPKYLFRKEGQNVTLSCEQNLNHDAMYWYRQDPGQGLRLIYYSQIVNDFQKGDIAEGYSVSREKKESFPLTVTSAQKNPTAFYLCASSRPNNEKLFFGSGTQLSVL.

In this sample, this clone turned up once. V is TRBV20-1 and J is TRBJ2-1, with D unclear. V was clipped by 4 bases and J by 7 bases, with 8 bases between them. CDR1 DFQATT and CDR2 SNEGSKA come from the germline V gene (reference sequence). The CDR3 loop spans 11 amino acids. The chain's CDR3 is CSANLGNEQFF. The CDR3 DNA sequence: TGCAGTGCTAATTTGGGAAATGAGCAGTTCTTC.

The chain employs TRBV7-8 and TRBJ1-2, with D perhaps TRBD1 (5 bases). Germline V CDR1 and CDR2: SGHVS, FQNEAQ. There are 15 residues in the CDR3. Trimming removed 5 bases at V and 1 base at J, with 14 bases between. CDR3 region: CASSRRDGYNYGYTF. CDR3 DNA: TGTGCCAGCAGCCGACGGGACGGATATAACTATGGCTACACCTTC.

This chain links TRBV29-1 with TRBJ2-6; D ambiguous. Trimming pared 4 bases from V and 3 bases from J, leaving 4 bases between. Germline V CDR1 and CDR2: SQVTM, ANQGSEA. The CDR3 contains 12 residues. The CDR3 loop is CSVVIGANVLTF. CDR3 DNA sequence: TGCAGCGTTGTTATTGGGGCCAACGTCCTGACTTTC.

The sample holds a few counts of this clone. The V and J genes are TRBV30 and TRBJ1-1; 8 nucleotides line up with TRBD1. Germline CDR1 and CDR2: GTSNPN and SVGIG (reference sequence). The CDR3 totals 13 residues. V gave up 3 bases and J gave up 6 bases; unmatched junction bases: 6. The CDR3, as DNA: TGTGCCTGGAGGAAACAGGGGGTCCCTGAAGCTTTCTTT. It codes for CAWRKQGVPEAFF.

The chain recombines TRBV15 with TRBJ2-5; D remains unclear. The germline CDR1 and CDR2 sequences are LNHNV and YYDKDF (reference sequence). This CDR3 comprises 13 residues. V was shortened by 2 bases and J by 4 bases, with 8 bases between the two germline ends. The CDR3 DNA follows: TGTGCCACCAGCAGAAGGTGGGGAGAGACCCAGTACTTC. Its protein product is CATSRRWGETQYF.